Following are 12 T cell receptor beta chains from one sample sequenced in a study of T cell responses to AZD1222 COVID-19 vaccine. TCRdb keeps only in-frame clones here, not all; method: immunoSEQ multiplex PCR. The table records roughly 120,000 clones, approximately 90% of them present only once. The sample in question was peripheral blood, obtained 28 days after the second AZD1222 dose. The receptor set was obtained from an adult who received the AZD1222 COVID-19 vaccine.

The J gene is TRBJ1-1, the V gene TRBV19; no clear D. Germline CDR1 reads LNHDA; CDR2 reads SQIVND (reference sequence). This CDR3 has 11 residues. Between the trimmed V and J ends, which lost 11 bases and 1 base, there was a span of 8 bases. In nucleotides, the CDR3 is TGTGCCGCGGCGGAGAACACTGAAGCTTTCTTT. Protein product: CAAAENTEAFF.

In its sample, this clone was seen a few times. V is TRBV28 and J is TRBJ1-4; 10 bases map to TRBD1. J was trimmed by 7 bases and V by 5 bases; bases with no gene match: 4. Germline CDR1 is MDHEN and CDR2 is SYDVKM. The length of the CDR3 is 14 residues. The CDR3 sequence: CASSHDRGREKLFF. In nucleotides, the CDR3 is TGTGCCAGCAGTCATGACAGGGGGCGTGAAAAACTGTTTTTT.

The CDR3 protein is CASRQGGSGNTIYF. The DNA for the CDR3 is TGTGCCAGCAGACAGGGGGGGAGTGGAAACACCATATATTTT. The rearrangement joins TRBV7-6 to TRBJ1-3; 8 bases line up with TRBD1. V dropped 6 bases and J dropped 3; count of bases not matched to a gene: 4. CDR1 and CDR2 from the germline V gene are SGHVS and FNYEAQ. CDR3 size: 14 residues.

The rearrangement joins TRBV3-1 (or the pseudogene TRBV3-2) to TRBJ2-7; D is possibly TRBD2 (6 bases). Germline values: CDR1 LGHDT, CDR2 YNNKEL (reference sequence). Trimming left V 2 bases short and J 5 bases short, with 7 bases between. This CDR3 region has 12 residues. As DNA, the CDR3 is TGTGCCAGCAGCCAATCGGGGGACGAGCAGTACTTC. Its translation is CASSQSGDEQYF.

The chain employs TRBV7-9 and TRBJ1-1; TRBD1 agrees at 8 bases. The germline CDR1 and CDR2 sequences are SEHNR and FQNEAQ (reference sequence). Losses at the gene ends were 5 bases for V and 4 bases for J; bases not matched to a gene: 18. The CDR3 contains 18 residues. The CDR3, as DNA: TGTGCCAGCAGCCTCGTCGCTCGGACAGGGTGGTGGAGCACTGAAGCTTTCTTT. This sequence encodes CASSLVARTGWWSTEAFF.

The chain combines TRBV18 with TRBJ2-7, with D perhaps matching TRBD1 or TRBD2 (5 bases each). Germline values: CDR1 KGHSH, CDR2 LQKENI. The CDR3 spans 14 residues. V dropped 8 bases and J dropped 1 base, with 15 bases sitting between them. CDR3 residues: CASTRDGGSYEQYF. The CDR3 DNA reads as TGTGCCAGCACCCGGGACGGAGGATCCTACGAGCAGTACTTC. The whole variable domain, remainder taken from reference TRBV18 and TRBJ2-7, is NAGVMQNPRHLVRRRGQEARLRCSPMKGHSHVYWYRQLPEEGLKFMVYLQKENIIDESGMPKERFSAEFPKEGPSILRIQQVVRGDSAAYFCASTRDGGSYEQYFGPGTRLTVT.

This chain links TRBV28 with TRBJ1-2; perhaps TRBD1 as D (5 bases). The CDR3 loop spans 16 amino acids. The germline CDR1 and CDR2 sequences are MDHEN and SYDVKM. Trimming shortened V by 5 bases and J by 1 base, and 17 bases separated the two germline ends. CDR3: CASSPWGEPINYGYTF. DNA of the CDR3: TGTGCCAGCAGTCCCTGGGGGGAGCCGATTAACTATGGCTACACCTTC.

The V call is TRBV27, the J call TRBJ1-1, with TRBD1 matching over 7 bases. This CDR3 comprises 13 residues. V shed 2 bases and J 7 bases; nucleotides not matched to a gene: 4. From germline, CDR1 is MNHEY and CDR2 SMNVEV (reference sequence). In DNA, the CDR3 is TGTGCCAGCAGTTTAAAGCGGGACAGTGAAGCTTTCTTT. This encodes CASSLKRDSEAFF.

The chain combines TRBV27 with TRBJ1-2; 7 bases are a match to TRBD1. Germline loops: CDR1 MNHEY, CDR2 SMNVEV (reference sequence). This CDR3 is built from 13 residues. J gave up 7 bases and V 6 bases, and 8 bases lay outside the gene matches. The CDR3, as DNA: TGTGCCAGCAGGAAGGGGGCGCAGGGTGGCTACACCTTC. It specifies CASRKGAQGGYTF.

The V and J genes are TRBV7-2 and TRBJ2-6, with 8 nucleotides matching TRBD2. Germline CDR1 reads SGHTA; CDR2 reads FQGNSA. After removal of 5 bases from V and 1 base from J, the junction contained 10 bases not matched to a gene. The CDR3 runs 18 residues. CDR3 protein: CASSPTGGRLSGANVLTF. The CDR3 coding sequence is TGTGCCAGCAGCCCGACGGGGGGGAGGTTATCTGGGGCCAACGTCCTGACTTTC.

This chain links TRBV10-3 with TRBJ1-1, with 11 bases that match TRBD1. V lost 8 bases to trimming and J lost 4 bases; unmatched junction nucleotides: 9. This CDR3 region has 15 residues. CDR1 is ENHRY, CDR2 SYGVKD, per germline. CDR3 sequence: CAIGNLGQGGTEAFF. CDR3 sequence (DNA): TGTGCCATCGGGAACCTGGGACAGGGGGGCACTGAAGCTTTCTTT.

The genes are TRBV27 and TRBJ1-2, with D tentatively TRBD1 (6 bases). The CDR3 spans 16 residues. V was cut by 3 bases and J by 0 bases, with 14 bases left in between. In germline, CDR1 is MNHEY, CDR2 SMNVEV (reference sequence). CDR3 in amino acids: CASSLVGGRANYGYTF. CDR3 nucleotides: TGTGCCAGCAGTTTGGTAGGGGGGCGAGCTAACTATGGCTACACCTTC.